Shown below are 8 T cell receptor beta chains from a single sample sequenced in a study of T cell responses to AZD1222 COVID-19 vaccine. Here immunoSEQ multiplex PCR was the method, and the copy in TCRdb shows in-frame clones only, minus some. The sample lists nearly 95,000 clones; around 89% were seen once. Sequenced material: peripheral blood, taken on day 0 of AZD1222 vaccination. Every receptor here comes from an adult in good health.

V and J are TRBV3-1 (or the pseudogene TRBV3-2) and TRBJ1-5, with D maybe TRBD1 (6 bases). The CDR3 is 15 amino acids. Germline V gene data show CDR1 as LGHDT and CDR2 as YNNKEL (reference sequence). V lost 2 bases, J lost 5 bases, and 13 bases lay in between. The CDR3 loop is CASSQPHRAHQPQHF. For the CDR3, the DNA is TGTGCCAGCAGCCAACCCCACAGGGCGCATCAGCCCCAGCATTTT.

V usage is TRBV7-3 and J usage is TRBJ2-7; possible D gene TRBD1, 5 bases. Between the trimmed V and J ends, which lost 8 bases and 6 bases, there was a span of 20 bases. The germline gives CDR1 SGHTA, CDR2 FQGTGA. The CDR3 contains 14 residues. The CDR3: CASRHSAGPSEQYF. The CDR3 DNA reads TGTGCCAGCCGCCACTCAGCAGGGCCATCCGAGCAGTACTTC. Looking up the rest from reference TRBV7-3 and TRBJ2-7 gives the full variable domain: GAGVSQTPSNKVTEKGKYVELRCDPISGHTALYWYRQSLGQGPEFLIYFQGTGAADDSGLPNDRFFAVRPEGSVSTLKIQRTERGDSAVYLCASRHSAGPSEQYFGPGTRLTVT.

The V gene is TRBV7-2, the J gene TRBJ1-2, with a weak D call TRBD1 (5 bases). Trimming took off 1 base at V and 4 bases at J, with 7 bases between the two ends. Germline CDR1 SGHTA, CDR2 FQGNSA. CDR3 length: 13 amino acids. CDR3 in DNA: TGTGCCAGCAGCTTAGGACAGCCCTATGGCTACACCTTC. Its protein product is CASSLGQPYGYTF.

The CDR3 nucleotides read TGCAGCGTTGAAGGGGGTAGCGGGGGAAGGGCCCACCCCGGGGAGCTGTTTTTT. It codes for CSVEGGSGGRAHPGELFF. The chain employs TRBV29-1 and TRBJ2-2; the match to TRBD2 covers 9 bases. After removal of 1 base from V and 6 bases from J, the junction contained 15 bases not matched to a gene. There are 18 residues in the CDR3. Germline CDR1 is SQVTM and CDR2 is ANQGSEA.

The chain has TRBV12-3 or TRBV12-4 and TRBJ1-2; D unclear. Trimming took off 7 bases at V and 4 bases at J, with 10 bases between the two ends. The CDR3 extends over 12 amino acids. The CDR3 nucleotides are TGTGCCAGCACCCTTTCCGGCTATGGCTACACCTTC. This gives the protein CASTLSGYGYTF.

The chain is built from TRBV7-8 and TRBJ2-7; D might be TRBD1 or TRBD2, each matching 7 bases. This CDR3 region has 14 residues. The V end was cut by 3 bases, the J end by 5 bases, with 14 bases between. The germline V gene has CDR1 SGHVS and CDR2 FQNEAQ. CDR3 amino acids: CASSFVRGGNEQYF. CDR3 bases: TGTGCCAGCAGCTTCGTCAGGGGGGGGAACGAGCAGTACTTC.

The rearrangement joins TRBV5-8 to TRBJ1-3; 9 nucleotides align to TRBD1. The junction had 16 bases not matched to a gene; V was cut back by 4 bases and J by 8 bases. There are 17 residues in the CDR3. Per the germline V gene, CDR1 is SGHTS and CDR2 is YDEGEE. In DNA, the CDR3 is TGTGCCAGCAGCGGGGGGACAGGGACATCCCACAGAGACACCATATATTTT. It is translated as CASSGGTGTSHRDTIYF.

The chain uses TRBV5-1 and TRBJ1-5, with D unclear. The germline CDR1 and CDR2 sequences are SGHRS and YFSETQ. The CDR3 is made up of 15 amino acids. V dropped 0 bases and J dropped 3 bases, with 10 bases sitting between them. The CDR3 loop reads CASSLDPAPNQPQHF. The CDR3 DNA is TGCGCCAGCAGCTTGGACCCGGCACCCAATCAGCCCCAGCATTTT. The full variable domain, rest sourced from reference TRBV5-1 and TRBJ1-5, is KAGVTQTPRYLIKTRGQQVTLSCSPISGHRSVSWYQQTPGQGLQFLFEYFSETQRNKGNFPGRFSGRQFSNSRSEMNVSTLELGDSALYLCASSLDPAPNQPQHFGDGTRLSIL.